This T cell receptor (beta chain) is from a study of blood T cell repertoires in COVID-19. Here immunoSEQ multiplex PCR was the method, and the copy in TCRdb shows in-frame clones only, minus some. The data hold more than 85,000 clones, with approximately 86% observed a single time. The clonotype comes from a woman between 45 and 65 years old with COVID-19, enrolled during active disease. Sequenced input: peripheral blood.

The CDR3 bases are TGTGCCACCAGCAGAGATGGTAGCCAATCCTACGAGCAGTACTTC. This encodes CATSRDGSQSYEQYF. The chain joins TRBV15 to TRBJ2-7; unclear D gene. CDR1 and CDR2 (germline): LNHNV, YYDKDF (reference sequence). V was trimmed by 0 bases and J by 1 base, leaving 10 bases between them. CDR3 length: 15 residues.